This record covers a single T cell receptor (beta chain). The sample originates from a study of blood T cell repertoires in COVID-19. In the study overall: COVID-19 samples collected from the United States, Italy and Spain covered acute and convalescent phases. T cells, B-cell-depleted T cells, or PBMCs provided the cDNA or gDNA that served as material.

The length of the CDR3 is 13 residues. V was shortened by 8 bases and J by 0 bases, with 13 bases between the two germline ends. Germline V lookup: CDR1 GTSNPN, CDR2 SVGIG (reference sequence). Original processing methods: How many nucleated cells were present was estimated from reference gene primer amplification. Here immunoSEQ multiplex PCR was the method, and the copy in TCRdb shows in-frame clones only, minus some. The V and J calls and clone size were taken over from that table, and D and trimming were inferred from the DNA. The table lists roughly 250,000 clones, under 85% of them singletons. The TCR originated in a woman in her 40s with active or convalescent COVID-19. Source material: peripheral blood. This chain connects TRBV30 to TRBJ1-2; D remains unclear. CDR3 DNA sequence: TGTGCCCAAGAGAACCCGGCTAACTATGGCTACACCTTC. This gives the protein CAQENPANYGYTF.